This entry is about one TCR beta chain. What it binds is not known. This specimen comes from a study of memory CD4+ T cells and cytomegalovirus serostatus. Study-level background: Healthy Belgian adult donors included about nine CMV-positive and approximately 25 CMV-negative people. Study-level results: About 40% of the roughly 160 known CMV-associated TCRbeta sequences appeared in CD4+ memory. Suggested: most of the CMV-linked TCR signature lies in CD4+ memory cells.

In the study's own analysis: After removing out-of-frame reads, around 2.2 million distinct TCRbeta sequences remained. TCRdb's table, derived via immunoSEQ multiplex PCR, lists solely in-frame clones and lacks some. Clone size and V and J calls were adopted from that table, with D and trimming inferred from the DNA. Here the sample spans around 62,000 clones, 76% being singletons. The sort gate was single viable CD3+CD4+CD8-CD45RO+ cells for memory CD4+ T cells. The CDR3 runs 17 residues. Germline trimming cut 3 bases from V and 5 bases from J; bases unmatched to any gene: 16. Germline lookup yields CDR1 SGHNT and CDR2 YYREEE (reference sequence).

V usage is TRBV5-4 and J usage is TRBJ2-7, with 8 bases aligning to TRBD2. This clonotype was sampled from an adult in good health and CMV-seropositive. Sequencing used memory CD4+ T cells from blood. DNA of the CDR3: TGTGCCAGCAGCTCGAGATCTCGGGGCGGGGGGAGAAACGAGCAGTACTTC. Amino acid sequence: CASSSRSRGGGRNEQYF.